These T cell receptor beta chains were read from a single sample in a study of blood T cell repertoires in COVID-19. Profiling relied on immunoSEQ multiplex PCR, and the TCRdb table lists in-frame clones only, not all of them. The sample lists roughly 110,000 clones, 70% to 85% occurring once. Sequencing was done on a sample of peripheral blood. Source of these receptors: a woman in her fifties or sixties with acute or convalescent COVID-19. Both conserved end residues are part of each CDR3. D genes are given only for firm matches. Clone size is given for some rows only: seen once, a few or many times, or a class if the clone is expanded.

clone_size,j_call,d_call,v_call,cdr3_aa,cdr3_nt
-,TRBJ1-2,-,TRBV2,CASSGLGGNGYTF,TGTGCCAGCAGTGGGCTGGGGGGGAATGGCTACACCTTC
-,TRBJ2-7,TRBD2,TRBV5-1,CASSLGLAGVPYEQYF,TGCGCCAGCAGCTTGGGGCTAGCGGGAGTCCCCTACGAGCAGTACTTC
-,TRBJ1-6,TRBD1,TRBV3-1/TRBV3-2,CASSQTQGANSPLHF,TGTGCCAGCAGCCAAACACAGGGGGCAAATTCACCCCTCCACTTT
-,TRBJ2-7,TRBD2,TRBV10-1,CASSGSGLASYEQYF,TGCGCCAGCAGTGGGTCCGGACTAGCTTCCTACGAGCAGTACTTC
-,TRBJ1-4,-,TRBV19,CASSISEKLFF,TGTGCCAGTAGTATTTCGGAAAAACTGTTTTTT
once,TRBJ2-7,-,TRBV5-1,CASSLYDGTGLNEQYF,TGCGCCAGCAGCTTGTACGACGGGACTGGGCTGAACGAGCAGTACTTC
-,TRBJ1-4,-,TRBV6-1,CASSEGQTSNEKLFF,TGTGCCAGCAGTGAAGGACAGACCAGTAATGAAAAACTGTTTTTT
-,TRBJ1-2,-,TRBV5-1,CASSLSGNGGYTF,TGCGCCAGCAGCTTGTCGGGGAACGGTGGCTACACCTTC
-,TRBJ2-4,TRBD2,TRBV3-1/TRBV3-2,CASSQGRSGGGSYF,TGTGCCAGCAGCCAAGGCCGTAGCGGGGGGGGCAGTTACTTC
-,TRBJ1-2,-,TRBV5-1,CASSGAVGGNYGYTF,TGCGCCAGCAGCGGGGCAGTTGGGGGCAACTATGGCTACACCTTC
-,TRBJ2-7,TRBD1,TRBV2,CASSEPPGQGTYEQYF,TGTGCCAGCAGTGAACCACCGGGACAGGGCACCTACGAGCAGTACTTC
-,TRBJ1-5,TRBD1,TRBV6-5,CASSNGQGGRQPQHF,TGTGCCAGCAGCAACGGACAGGGGGGACGGCAGCCCCAGCATTTT
-,TRBJ2-2,-,TRBV7-8,CASSHPEGVNTGELFF,TGTGCCAGCAGCCATCCTGAGGGGGTGAACACCGGGGAGCTGTTTTTT
-,TRBJ1-2,-,TRBV4-2,CASSQVGEGDYGYTF,TGTGCCAGCAGCCAAGTCGGGGAGGGGGACTATGGCTACACCTTC
once,TRBJ2-1,TRBD2,TRBV28,CASSSPGLEEQFF,TGTGCCAGCAGTTCTCCGGGACTAGAAGAGCAGTTCTTC
-,TRBJ1-1,-,TRBV30,CAWSWGGADLTEAFF,TGTGCCTGGAGTTGGGGGGGCGCAGATCTGACTGAAGCTTTCTTT
-,TRBJ1-2,TRBD1,TRBV28,CASSPGGDRVFGGYTF,TGTGCCAGCAGTCCCGGCGGGGACAGGGTATTTGGCGGCTACACCTTC
-,TRBJ1-5,-,TRBV15,CATSRDQGSNQPQHF,TGTGCCACCAGCAGAGATCAGGGAAGCAATCAGCCCCAGCATTTT
-,TRBJ2-3,-,TRBV29-1,CSVGPPTTSTDTQYF,TGCAGCGTCGGCCCTCCGACTACTAGCACAGATACGCAGTATTTT
-,TRBJ2-3,TRBD2,TRBV3-1/TRBV3-2,CASSQLAGGPRDTQYF,TGTGCCAGCAGCCAACTAGCGGGGGGGCCGAGAGATACGCAGTATTTT
-,TRBJ2-1,TRBD1,TRBV7-2,CASSSLDRDNEQFF,TGTGCCAGCAGCTCCTTGGACAGGGACAATGAGCAGTTCTTC
-,TRBJ1-6,TRBD1,TRBV10-3,CAIRDRGENSPLHF,TGTGCCATCAGAGACAGGGGGGAGAATTCACCCCTCCACTTT
-,TRBJ2-7,-,TRBV5-1,CASSLGGGVRSYEQYF,TGCGCCAGCAGCTTGGGCGGCGGGGTCAGATCCTACGAGCAGTACTTC
-,TRBJ2-3,-,TRBV5-1,CASSSEAFTDTQYF,TGCGCCAGCAGCTCGGAGGCTTTTACAGATACGCAGTATTTT
-,TRBJ2-7,-,TRBV3-1/TRBV3-2,CASSPRYGQSYEQYF,TGTGCCAGCAGCCCGCGATATGGACAGTCCTACGAGCAGTACTTC
-,TRBJ2-7,TRBD2,TRBV9,CASSVDGSGAVYEQYF,TGTGCCAGCAGCGTAGATGGTAGCGGGGCGGTTTACGAGCAGTACTTC
many,TRBJ2-7,TRBD2,TRBV19,CASSILDGRSSGRSYEQYF,TGTGCCAGTAGTATCTTAGACGGGAGGAGTAGCGGGAGATCCTACGAGCAGTACTTC
-,TRBJ1-2,-,TRBV30,CAWSYDIRYGYTF,TGTGCCTGGAGTTATGACATCCGGTACGGCTACACCTTC
-,TRBJ2-6,TRBD1,TRBV5-4,CASSLTGQGAGGANVLTF,TGTGCCAGCAGCTTAACGGGACAGGGGGCTGGTGGGGCCAACGTCCTGACTTTC
-,TRBJ2-3,-,TRBV5-1,CASSDTGRDTDTQYF,TGCGCCAGCAGCGATACAGGGAGGGACACAGATACGCAGTATTTT
-,TRBJ2-5,TRBD1,TRBV19,CASSRGQTGETQYF,TGTGCCAGTAGTAGGGGACAGACTGGGGAGACCCAGTACTTC
-,TRBJ2-7,TRBD1,TRBV11-3,CASSALTGSEQYF,TGTGCCAGCAGCGCCCTGACAGGGTCCGAGCAGTACTTC
-,TRBJ2-1,TRBD2,TRBV10-3,CAMGTSSTYNEQFF,TGTGCCATGGGGACTAGTTCGACCTACAATGAGCAGTTCTTC
-,TRBJ2-5,TRBD1,TRBV27,CASSLNAGTGGSETQYF,TGTGCCAGCAGTTTAAATGCCGGGACAGGGGGCTCGGAGACCCAGTACTTC
-,TRBJ2-3,TRBD2,TRBV27,CASSSRLAGGGLGTDTQYF,TGTGCCAGCAGTTCAAGACTAGCGGGGGGAGGGTTGGGGACAGATACGCAGTATTTT
-,TRBJ1-2,-,TRBV18,CASSLDIYGYTF,TGTGCCAGCTCATTGGACATCTATGGCTACACCTTC
-,TRBJ1-2,-,TRBV6-5,CASSSTVNYGYTF,TGTGCCAGCAGTTCGACAGTTAACTATGGCTACACCTTC
-,TRBJ1-1,TRBD1,TRBV10-3,CAIRIDRDTEAFF,TGTGCCATCAGGATAGACAGGGACACTGAAGCTTTCTTT
-,TRBJ1-1,-,TRBV29-1,CSVQVVNTEAFF,TGCAGCGTTCAGGTAGTTAACACTGAAGCTTTCTTT
-,TRBJ2-2,TRBD1,TRBV18,CASSSWDSGNTGELFF,TGTGCCAGCTCTTCCTGGGACAGCGGAAACACCGGGGAGCTGTTTTTT
-,TRBJ1-2,-,TRBV11-2,CASSLDRDYGYTF,TGTGCCAGCAGCTTAGACAGGGACTATGGCTACACCTTC
few,TRBJ2-7,-,TRBV7-7,CASSLNAGDEQYF,TGTGCTAGCAGCCTAAATGCCGGGGACGAGCAGTACTTC
-,TRBJ1-1,TRBD1,TRBV7-2,CASSSRTGSNTEAFF,TGTGCCAGCAGCTCACGGACAGGTTCTAACACTGAAGCTTTCTTT
-,TRBJ2-1,-,TRBV3-1/TRBV3-2,CASSQDRLENKGQFF,TGTGCCAGCAGCCAAGATCGACTAGAAAACAAGGGGCAGTTCTTC
-,TRBJ2-7,TRBD2,TRBV5-1,CASSFSGRAYEQYF,TGCGCCAGCAGCTTCAGCGGGAGAGCCTACGAGCAGTACTTC
-,TRBJ1-5,-,TRBV11-3,CASSLDRQGLGYSNQPQHF,TGTGCCAGCAGCTTAGATCGTCAGGGGCTGGGTTATAGCAATCAGCCCCAGCATTTT
-,TRBJ2-7,-,TRBV3-1/TRBV3-2,CASKGGANEQYF,TGTGCCAGCAAGGGGGGGGCCAACGAGCAGTACTTC
-,TRBJ1-2,TRBD1,TRBV5-1,CASSLAGTDSYGYTF,TGCGCCAGCAGCTTGGCCGGGACAGATAGCTATGGCTACACCTTC
-,TRBJ2-7,TRBD2,TRBV2,CASTSGTTTYEQYF,TGTGCCAGCACTAGCGGGACCACCACCTACGAGCAGTACTTC
-,TRBJ2-1,-,TRBV28,CASPKDRTLLQNEQFF,TGTGCCAGCCCTAAGGATCGGACTTTATTACAGAATGAGCAGTTCTTC
-,TRBJ1-5,TRBD1,TRBV30,CAWTGGEGQPQHF,TGTGCCTGGACAGGGGGCGAAGGCCAGCCCCAGCATTTT
-,TRBJ1-1,-,TRBV19,CASTPTGLMNTEAFF,TGTGCCAGTACCCCGACAGGTCTCATGAACACTGAAGCTTTCTTT
-,TRBJ1-2,TRBD1,TRBV5-4,CASTSDREVFGYTF,TGTGCCAGCACGTCGGACAGGGAGGTCTTTGGCTACACCTTC
few,TRBJ1-2,-,TRBV14,CASSQARAYGYTF,TGTGCCAGCAGCCAAGCCAGGGCCTATGGCTACACCTTC
-,TRBJ1-2,-,TRBV5-1,CASSLGGGDYGYTF,TGCGCCAGCAGCTTGGGCGGGGGCGACTATGGCTACACCTTC
-,TRBJ2-1,-,TRBV7-8,CASSPRNEQFF,TGTGCCAGCAGCCCCCGCAATGAGCAGTTCTTC
-,TRBJ1-3,-,TRBV29-1,CSVWASGNTIYF,TGCAGCGTTTGGGCCTCTGGAAACACCATATATTTT
-,TRBJ1-1,-,TRBV11-3,CASSWGGNTEAFF,TGTGCCAGCAGCTGGGGGGGGAACACTGAAGCTTTCTTT
few,TRBJ2-2,TRBD1,TRBV30,CAWNAGGTGELFF,TGTGCCTGGAACGCAGGGGGCACCGGGGAGCTGTTTTTT
few,TRBJ2-3,-,TRBV6-5,CASMPSGTDTQYF,TGTGCCAGCATGCCCAGCGGCACAGATACGCAGTATTTT